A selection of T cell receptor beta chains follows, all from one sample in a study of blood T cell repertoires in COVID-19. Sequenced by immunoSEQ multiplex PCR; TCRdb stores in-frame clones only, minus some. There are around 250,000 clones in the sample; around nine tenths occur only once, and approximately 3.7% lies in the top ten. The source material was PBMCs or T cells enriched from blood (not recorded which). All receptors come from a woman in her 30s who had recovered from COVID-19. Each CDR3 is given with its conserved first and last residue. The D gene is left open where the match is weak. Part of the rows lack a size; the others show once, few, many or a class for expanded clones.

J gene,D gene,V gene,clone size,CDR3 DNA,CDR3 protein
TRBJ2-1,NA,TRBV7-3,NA,TGTGCCAGCAGCCCCGGGGTTAGCGCGGGGTGGCATGAGCAGTTCTTC,CASSPGVSAGWHEQFF
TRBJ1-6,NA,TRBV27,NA,TGTGCCAGCAGCATTCTGGGCAATTCACCCCTCCACTTT,CASSILGNSPLHF
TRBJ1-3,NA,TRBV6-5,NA,TGTGCCAGCAGTTACTCTTGGGGCGCCTCTGGAAACACCATATATTTT,CASSYSWGASGNTIYF
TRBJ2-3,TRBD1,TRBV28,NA,TGTGCCAGCAGTCGGGACAGGGTCACAGATACGCAGTATTTT,CASSRDRVTDTQYF
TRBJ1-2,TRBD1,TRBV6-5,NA,TGTGCCAGCAGTTTTGGGACAGGAAATTCCTATGGCTACACCTTC,CASSFGTGNSYGYTF
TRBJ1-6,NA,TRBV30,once,TGTGCCTGGAGTTCAGGGATAGGGTCACCCCTCCACTTT,CAWSSGIGSPLHF
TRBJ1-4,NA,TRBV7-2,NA,TGTGCCAGCAGCCTTTTCGCCCCCCAATCGGGGGAAAAACTGTTTTTT,CASSLFAPQSGEKLFF
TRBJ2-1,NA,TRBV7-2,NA,TGTGCCAGCAGCTTCCCGGGCTCCTACAATGAGCAGTTCTTC,CASSFPGSYNEQFF
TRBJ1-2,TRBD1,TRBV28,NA,TGTGCCAGCAGTTCGACCGGGACAGCTTATGGCTACACCTTC,CASSSTGTAYGYTF
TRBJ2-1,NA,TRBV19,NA,TGTGCCAGTAGCCGACGGGGAGCCTACGTCAATGAGCAGTTCTTC,CASSRRGAYVNEQFF
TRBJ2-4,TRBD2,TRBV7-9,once,TGTGCCAGCAGCCCACTAGCGGACCTAGCCAAAAACATTCAGTACTTC,CASSPLADLAKNIQYF
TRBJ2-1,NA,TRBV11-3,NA,TGTGCCAGCAGCCCACCGTCAGGCTCCTACAATGAGCAGTTCTTC,CASSPPSGSYNEQFF
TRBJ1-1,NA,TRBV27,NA,TGTGCCAGCAGTCTCAGGGTGGCGGGGACTGAAGCTTTCTTT,CASSLRVAGTEAFF
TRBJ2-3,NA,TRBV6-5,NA,TGTGCCAGCAGTCCCACAGGGGAGGCAGATACGCAGTATTTT,CASSPTGEADTQYF
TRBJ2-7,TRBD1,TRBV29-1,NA,TGCAGCGTTGCAAGAAGGAGACGGCGGGACAGGGCCTACGAGCAGTACTTC,CSVARRRRRDRAYEQYF
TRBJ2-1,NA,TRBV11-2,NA,TGTGCCAGCAGCTTATTCGCAAGCGGCTGGAATGAGCAGTTCTTC,CASSLFASGWNEQFF
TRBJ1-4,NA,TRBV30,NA,TGTGCCTTCTACCCGCGACAGGCTAATGAAAAACTGTTTTTT,CAFYPRQANEKLFF
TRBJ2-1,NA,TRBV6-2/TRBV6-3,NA,TGTGCCAGCAGTTACTCGAGACGGAGGGGTTACAATGAGCAGTTCTTC,CASSYSRRRGYNEQFF
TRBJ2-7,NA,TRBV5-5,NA,TGTGCCAGCAGCTTGTCCCCCGGGGAGGCCTACGAGCAGTACTTC,CASSLSPGEAYEQYF
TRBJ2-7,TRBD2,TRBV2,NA,TGTGCCAGCAGTCCAGGACTAGCGAGGTACGAGCAGTACTTC,CASSPGLARYEQYF
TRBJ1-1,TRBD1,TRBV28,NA,TGTGCCAGCAGGTCTCTCTCTTCCGGGACAGGGGAAGCTTTCTTT,CASRSLSSGTGEAFF
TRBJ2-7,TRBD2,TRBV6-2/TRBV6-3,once,TGTGCCAGCAGTTCTAGCGGGAGCTACGAGCAGTACTTC,CASSSSGSYEQYF
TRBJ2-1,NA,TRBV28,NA,TGTGCCACCCAACCGCCGGGAGATGAGCAGTTCTTC,CATQPPGDEQFF
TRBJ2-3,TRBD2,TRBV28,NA,TGTGCCAGCAGTTTATGGGCTAGCGGGAGGAATACGCAGTATTTT,CASSLWASGRNTQYF
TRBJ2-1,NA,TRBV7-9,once,TGTGCCAGCAGGAGTTCCGCCGCGGAGCAGTTCTTC,CASRSSAAEQFF
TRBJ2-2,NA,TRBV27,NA,TGTGCCAGCAGTTTATGGGTTCGGGACACCGGGGAGCTGTTTTTT,CASSLWVRDTGELFF
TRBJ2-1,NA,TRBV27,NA,TGTGCCAGCAGTTCCTCTTGGCGCGGCCAGAGGTTCTTC,CASSSSWRGQRFF
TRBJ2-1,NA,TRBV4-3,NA,TGCGCCAGCAGCCAAGATACGTCCGGAGCGGGCGGTTACAATGAGCAGTTCTTC,CASSQDTSGAGGYNEQFF
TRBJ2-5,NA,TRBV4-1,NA,TGCGCCAGCAGCCAACTCCCAGGACAGACTCAAGAGACCCAGTACTTC,CASSQLPGQTQETQYF
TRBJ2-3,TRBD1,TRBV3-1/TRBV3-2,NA,TGTGCCAGCAGCTACTCCGACCGGGACAGCCTGTCCCCGCTGAGCACAGATACGCAGTATTTT,CASSYSDRDSLSPLSTDTQYF
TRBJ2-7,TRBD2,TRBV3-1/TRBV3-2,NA,TGTGCCAGCAGCCAGCGGGAGTTAACCTACGAGCAGTACTTC,CASSQRELTYEQYF